This T cell receptor (beta chain) was obtained from a study of monozygotic twins with inflammatory bowel disease. This CDR3 contains 16 residues. From germline, CDR1 is MDHEN and CDR2 SYDVKM. UMIs containing a 6-nucleotide sample barcode were added via template switching. Following a re-call of the 5' RACE reads, TCRdb has one entry per CDR3 protein and lacks DNA. Here the sample table reports approximately 420,000 distinct CDR3 sequences. Turning to this clonotype: Its antigen remains unknown.

Regarding the study as a whole: IBD patients, compared with healthy twins, shared fewer clonotypes with others (especially with disease activity). IBD patients carried less diverse TCRbeta repertoires (inverse Simpson) than healthy co-twins. In these data, no single strong IBD-associated signal or clonotype received support.

The chain is built from TRBV28 and TRBJ2-1. This clonotype was sampled from a human donor with ulcerative colitis or Crohn's disease, or a healthy co-twin of an affected twin (not recorded which). Specimen: blood. CDR3 sequence reads: CASSSLGGSSYNEQFF.